Included here is one TCR beta chain sequence, with context. Antigen unknown. This entry is derived from a study of T cells in Graves' hyperthyroidism and ophthalmopathy. Study results and caveats: Before onset, ophthalmopathy was predicted by the model a median about 6.2 months earlier.

Authors of the study amplified TCR beta CDR3 regions from RNA transcripts. The primer set for the first-round RT-PCR of the TCR CDR3 was HTBI. Using its own MiXCR run on the multiplex PCR reads, TCRdb lists one record per CDR3 protein. Counted here are over 500,000 distinct CDR3 sequences, 40% to 50% occurring once; the ten biggest clones make up about two fifths. This sequence originates from an adult woman with Graves' disease, either hyperthyroidism or ophthalmopathy (not recorded which). Source material: peripheral blood or thyroid tissue (not recorded which).

The CDR3 region is CASSEGPGLQPQHF. CDR3 nucleotide sequence: TGTGCCAGCAGTGAAGGTCCGGGTCTTCAGCCCCAGCATTTT. This chain connects TRBV2 to TRBJ1-5; D call uncertain. Trimming stripped 1 base from V and 6 bases from J, with 10 bases between. CDR1 is SNHLY and CDR2 is FYNNEI in the germline V gene. The CDR3 is 14 amino acids. Full variable domain (missing parts from reference TRBV2 and TRBJ1-5): EPEVTQTPSHQVTQMGQEVILRCVPISNHLYFYWYRQILGQKVEFLVSFYNNEISEKSEIFDDQFSVERPDGSNFTLKIRSTKLEDSAMYFCASSEGPGLQPQHFGDGTRLSIL.